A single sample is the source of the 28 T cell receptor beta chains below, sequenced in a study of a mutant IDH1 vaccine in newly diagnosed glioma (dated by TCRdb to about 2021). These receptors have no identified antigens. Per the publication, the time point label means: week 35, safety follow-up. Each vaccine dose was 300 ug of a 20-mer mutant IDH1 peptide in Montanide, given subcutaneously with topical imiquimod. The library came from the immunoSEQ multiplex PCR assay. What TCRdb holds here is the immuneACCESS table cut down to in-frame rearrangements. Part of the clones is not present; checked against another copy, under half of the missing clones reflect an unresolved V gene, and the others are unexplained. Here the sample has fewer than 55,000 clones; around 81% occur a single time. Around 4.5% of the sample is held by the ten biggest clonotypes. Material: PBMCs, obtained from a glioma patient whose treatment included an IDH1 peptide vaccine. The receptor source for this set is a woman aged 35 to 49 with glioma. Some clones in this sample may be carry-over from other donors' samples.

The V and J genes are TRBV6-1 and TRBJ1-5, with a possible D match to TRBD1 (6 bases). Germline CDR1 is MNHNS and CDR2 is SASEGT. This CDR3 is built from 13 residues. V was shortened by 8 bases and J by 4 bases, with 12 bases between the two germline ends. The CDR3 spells CASLTGINQPQHF. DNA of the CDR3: TGTGCCAGCCTAACAGGGATTAATCAGCCCCAGCATTTT.

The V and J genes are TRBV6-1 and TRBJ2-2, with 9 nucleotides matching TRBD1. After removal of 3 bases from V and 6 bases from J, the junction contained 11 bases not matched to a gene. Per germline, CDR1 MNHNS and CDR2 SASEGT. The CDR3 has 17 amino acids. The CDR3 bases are TGTGCCAGCAGTGATACTCTAGGGACAGGGTTTCCCGGGGAGCTGTTTTTT. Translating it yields CASSDTLGTGFPGELFF.

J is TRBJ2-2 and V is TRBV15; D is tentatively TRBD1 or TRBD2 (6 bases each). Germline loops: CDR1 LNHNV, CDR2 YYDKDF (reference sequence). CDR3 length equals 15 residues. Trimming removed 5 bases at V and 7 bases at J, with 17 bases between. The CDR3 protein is CATSDGGGEVGELFF. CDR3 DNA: TGTGCCACCAGCGATGGGGGCGGGGAGGTCGGGGAGCTGTTTTTT.

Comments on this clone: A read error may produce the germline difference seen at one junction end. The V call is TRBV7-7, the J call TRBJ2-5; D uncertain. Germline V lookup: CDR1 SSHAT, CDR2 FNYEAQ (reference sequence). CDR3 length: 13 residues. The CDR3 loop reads CASSEVVQETQYF. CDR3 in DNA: TGTGCTAGCAGCGAAGTCGTTCAAGAGACCCAGTACTTC. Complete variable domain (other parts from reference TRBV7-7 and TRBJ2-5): GAGVSQSPRYKVTKRGQDVTLRCDPISSHATLYWYQQALGQGPEFLTYFNYEAQPDKSGLPSDRFSAERPEGSISTLTIQRTEQRDSAMYRCASSEVVQETQYFGPGTRLLVL.

Written as DNA, the CDR3 is TGTGCCAGCAGCGCGCCAGGCGCGACTAATGAAAAACTGTTTTTT. Its protein product is CASSAPGATNEKLFF. The chain is built from TRBV7-6 and TRBJ1-4; D is ambiguous. The CDR3 loop spans 15 amino acids. CDR1 SGHVS and CDR2 FNYEAQ come from the germline V gene. V shed 5 bases and J shed 2 bases, with 12 bases lying between them.

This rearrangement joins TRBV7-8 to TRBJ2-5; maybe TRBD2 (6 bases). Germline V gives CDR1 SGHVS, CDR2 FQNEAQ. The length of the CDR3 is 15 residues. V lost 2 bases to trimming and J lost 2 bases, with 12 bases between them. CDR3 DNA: TGTGCCAGCAGCTTACGGGGGACTTCACAAGAGACCCAGTACTTC. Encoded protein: CASSLRGTSQETQYF.

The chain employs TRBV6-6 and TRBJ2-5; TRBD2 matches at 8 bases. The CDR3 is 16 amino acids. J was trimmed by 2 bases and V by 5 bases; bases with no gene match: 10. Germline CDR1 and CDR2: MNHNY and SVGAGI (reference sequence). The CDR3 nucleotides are TGTGCCAGCAGTGGGTCCGGGAGGGCAGGACAAGAGACCCAGTACTTC. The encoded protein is CASSGSGRAGQETQYF.

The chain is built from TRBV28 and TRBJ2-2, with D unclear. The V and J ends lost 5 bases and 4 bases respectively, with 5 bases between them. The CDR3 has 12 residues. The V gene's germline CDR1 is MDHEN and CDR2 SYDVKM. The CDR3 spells CASSPPTGELFF. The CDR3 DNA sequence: TGTGCCAGCAGTCCACCCACCGGGGAGCTGTTTTTT.

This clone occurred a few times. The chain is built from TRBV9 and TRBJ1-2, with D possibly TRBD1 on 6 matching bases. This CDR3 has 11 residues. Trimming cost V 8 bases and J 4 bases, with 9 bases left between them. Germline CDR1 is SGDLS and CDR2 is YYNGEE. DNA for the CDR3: TGTGCCAGTCAACAGGGCTATGGCTACACCTTC. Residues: CASQQGYGYTF.

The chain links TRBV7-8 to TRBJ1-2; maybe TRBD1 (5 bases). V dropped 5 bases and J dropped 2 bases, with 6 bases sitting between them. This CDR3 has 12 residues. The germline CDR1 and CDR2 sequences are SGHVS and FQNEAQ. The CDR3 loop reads CASSRGNYGYTF. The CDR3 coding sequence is TGTGCCAGCAGCAGGGGAAACTATGGCTACACCTTC. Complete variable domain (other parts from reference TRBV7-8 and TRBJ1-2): GAGVSQSPRYKVAKRGQDVALRCDPISGHVSLFWYQQALGQGPEFLTYFQNEAQLDKSGLPSDRFFAERPEGSVSTLKIQRTQQEDSAVYLCASSRGNYGYTFGSGTRLTVV.

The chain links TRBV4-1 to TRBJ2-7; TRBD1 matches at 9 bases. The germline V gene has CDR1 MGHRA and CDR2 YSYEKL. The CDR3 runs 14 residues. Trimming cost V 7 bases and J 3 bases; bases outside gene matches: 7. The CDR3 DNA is TGCGCCAGCAAACCCACGGACAGGGGCTACGAGCAGTACTTC. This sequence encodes CASKPTDRGYEQYF.

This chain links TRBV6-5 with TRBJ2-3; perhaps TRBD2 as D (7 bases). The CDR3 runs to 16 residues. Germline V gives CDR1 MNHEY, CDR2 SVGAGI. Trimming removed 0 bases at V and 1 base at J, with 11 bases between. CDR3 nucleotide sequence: TGTGCCAGCAGTTACTCGGGAGGGGGACGCACAGATACGCAGTATTTT. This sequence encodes CASSYSGGGRTDTQYF.

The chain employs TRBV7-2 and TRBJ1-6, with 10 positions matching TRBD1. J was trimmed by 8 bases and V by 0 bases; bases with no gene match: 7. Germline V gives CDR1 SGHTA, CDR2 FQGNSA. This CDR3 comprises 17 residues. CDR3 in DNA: TGTGCCAGCAGCTTAGCGGACAGGGGGAGGTTTGATTCACCCCTCCACTTT. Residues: CASSLADRGRFDSPLHF.

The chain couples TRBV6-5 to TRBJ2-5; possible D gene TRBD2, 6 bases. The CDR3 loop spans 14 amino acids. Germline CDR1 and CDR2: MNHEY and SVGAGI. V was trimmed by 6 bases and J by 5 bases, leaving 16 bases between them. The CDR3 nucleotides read TGTGCCAGCAGCCAGACTGGAGGGCGGGAGACCCAGTACTTC. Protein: CASSQTGGRETQYF.

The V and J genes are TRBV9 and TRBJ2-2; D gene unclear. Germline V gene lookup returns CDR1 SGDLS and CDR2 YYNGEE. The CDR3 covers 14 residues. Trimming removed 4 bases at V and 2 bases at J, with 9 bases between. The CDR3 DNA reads TGTGCCAGCAGCCCCCACACAAACACCGGGGAGCTGTTTTTT. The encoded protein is CASSPHTNTGELFF.

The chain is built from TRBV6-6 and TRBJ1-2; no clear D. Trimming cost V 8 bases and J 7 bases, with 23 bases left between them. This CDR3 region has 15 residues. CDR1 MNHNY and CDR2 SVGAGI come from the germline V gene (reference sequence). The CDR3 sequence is CASDTKDGPYIGYTF. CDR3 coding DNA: TGTGCCAGCGATACGAAGGACGGACCCTACATTGGCTACACCTTC.

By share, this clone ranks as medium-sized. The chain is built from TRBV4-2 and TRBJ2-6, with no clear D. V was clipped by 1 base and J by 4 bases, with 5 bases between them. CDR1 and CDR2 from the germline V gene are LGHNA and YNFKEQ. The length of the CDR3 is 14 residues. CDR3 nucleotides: TGTGCCAGCAGCCAAGTGGGGGGGGCCAACGTCCTGACTTTC. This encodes CASSQVGGANVLTF.

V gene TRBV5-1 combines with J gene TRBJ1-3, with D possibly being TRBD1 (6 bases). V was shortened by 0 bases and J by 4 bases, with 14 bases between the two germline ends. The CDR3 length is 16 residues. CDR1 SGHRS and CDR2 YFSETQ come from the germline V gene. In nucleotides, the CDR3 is TGCGCCAGCAGCTTGGACTCTCAGGGGACAGGAAACACCATATATTTT. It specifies CASSLDSQGTGNTIYF.

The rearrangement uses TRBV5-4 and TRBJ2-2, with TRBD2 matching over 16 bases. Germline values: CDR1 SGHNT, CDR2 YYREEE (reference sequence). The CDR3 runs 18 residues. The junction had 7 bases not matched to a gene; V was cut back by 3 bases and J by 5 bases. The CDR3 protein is CASSYGTSGGAGTGELFF. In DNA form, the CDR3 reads TGTGCCAGCAGCTACGGGACTAGCGGGGGGGCGGGAACCGGGGAGCTGTTTTTT.

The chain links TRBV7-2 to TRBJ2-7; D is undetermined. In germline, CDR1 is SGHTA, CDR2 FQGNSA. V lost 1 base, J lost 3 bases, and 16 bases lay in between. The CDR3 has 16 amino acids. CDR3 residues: CASSLGYGGDLYEQYF. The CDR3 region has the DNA TGTGCCAGCAGCTTAGGGTACGGTGGTGATCTCTACGAGCAGTACTTC.

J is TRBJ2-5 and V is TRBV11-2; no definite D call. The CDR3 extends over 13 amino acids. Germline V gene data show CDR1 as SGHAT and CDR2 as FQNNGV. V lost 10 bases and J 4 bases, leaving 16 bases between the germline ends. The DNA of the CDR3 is TGTGCCACCTCCGAGCCACGTATAGAGACCCAGTACTTC. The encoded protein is CATSEPRIETQYF.

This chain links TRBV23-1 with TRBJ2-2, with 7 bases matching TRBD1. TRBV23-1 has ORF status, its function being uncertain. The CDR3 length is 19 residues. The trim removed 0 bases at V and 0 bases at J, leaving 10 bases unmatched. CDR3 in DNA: TGCGCCAGCAGTCAATCGGTCAGGGGGATAGGGTCGAACACCGGGGAGCTGTTTTTT. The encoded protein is CASSQSVRGIGSNTGELFF.

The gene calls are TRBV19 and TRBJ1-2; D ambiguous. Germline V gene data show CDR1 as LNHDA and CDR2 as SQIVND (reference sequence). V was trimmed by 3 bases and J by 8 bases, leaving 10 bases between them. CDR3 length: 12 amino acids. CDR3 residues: CASSILSSGYTF. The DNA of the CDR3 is TGTGCCAGTAGTATCCTTTCATCGGGCTACACCTTC. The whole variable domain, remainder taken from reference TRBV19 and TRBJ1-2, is DGGITQSPKYLFRKEGQNVTLSCEQNLNHDAMYWYRQDPGQGLRLIYYSQIVNDFQKGDIAEGYSVSREKKESFPLTVTSAQKNPTAFYLCASSILSSGYTFGSGTRLTVV.

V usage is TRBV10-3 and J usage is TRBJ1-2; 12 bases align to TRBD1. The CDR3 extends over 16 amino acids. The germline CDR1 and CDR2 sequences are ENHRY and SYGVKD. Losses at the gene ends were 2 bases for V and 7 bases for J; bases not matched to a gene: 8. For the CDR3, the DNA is TGTGCCATCAGTGAGCTCCCGGGACAGGGGGCGCTTGGCTACACCTTC. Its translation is CAISELPGQGALGYTF.

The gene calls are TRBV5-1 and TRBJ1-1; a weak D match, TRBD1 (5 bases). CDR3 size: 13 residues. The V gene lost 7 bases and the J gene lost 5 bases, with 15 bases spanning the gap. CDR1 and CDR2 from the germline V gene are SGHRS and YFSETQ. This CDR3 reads CASSYGTGTEAFF. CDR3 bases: TGCGCCAGCTCCTATGGGACGGGGACTGAAGCTTTCTTT.

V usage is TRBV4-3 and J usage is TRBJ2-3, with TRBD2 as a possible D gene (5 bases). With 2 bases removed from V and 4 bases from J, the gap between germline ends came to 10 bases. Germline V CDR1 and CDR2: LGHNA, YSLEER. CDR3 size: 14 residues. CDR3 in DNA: TGCGCCAGCAGCCAAACTGTAGCGTCAGATACGCAGTATTTT. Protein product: CASSQTVASDTQYF.

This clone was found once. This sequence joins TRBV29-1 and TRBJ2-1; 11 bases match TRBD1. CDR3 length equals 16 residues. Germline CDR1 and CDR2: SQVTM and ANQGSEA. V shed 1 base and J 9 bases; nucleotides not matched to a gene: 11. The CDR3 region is CSVEGEARTGGGEQFF. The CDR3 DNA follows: TGCAGCGTTGAAGGGGAAGCACGGACAGGGGGCGGTGAGCAGTTCTTC.

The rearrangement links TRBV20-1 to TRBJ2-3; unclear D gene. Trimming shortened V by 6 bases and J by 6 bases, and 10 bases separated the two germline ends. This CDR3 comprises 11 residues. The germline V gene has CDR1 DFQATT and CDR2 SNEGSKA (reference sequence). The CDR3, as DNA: TGCAGTGCCCAAACAGAGGATACGCAGTATTTT. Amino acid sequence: CSAQTEDTQYF.